This T cell receptor (beta chain) derives from a study of T-cell reconstitution after alpha-beta-depleted transplantation in children. V dropped 8 bases and J dropped 3; count of bases not matched to a gene: 9. This CDR3 is built from 15 residues. This clonotype came up a few times. Antigen unknown. Broader study findings: At the one-year point after transplant, T-cell counts and TCRbeta diversity were found to come mostly from T cells that had been newly produced.

Unique molecular identifiers featured in how the TCRbeta library was prepared. TCRdb recomputed calls from the PCR reads with MiXCR, one row per CDR3 protein. The table includes fewer than 250,000 distinct CDR3 sequences, approximately 17% detected once. This clonotype was sampled from a male patient under 10 years old who had a stem cell transplant for acute lymphoblastic leukemia, so the T cells may come from the graft donor. This specimen consisted of PBMCs, mostly from graft donor cells, obtained 360 days after TCRalphabeta/CD19-depleted stem cell transplant. The genes are TRBV12-3 or TRBV12-4 and TRBJ2-3; 9 nucleotides match TRBD1. The CDR3, as DNA: TGTGCCAGCCGAGGTTTGACAGGGGGGACAGATACGCAGTATTTT. Its translation is CASRGLTGGTDTQYF.